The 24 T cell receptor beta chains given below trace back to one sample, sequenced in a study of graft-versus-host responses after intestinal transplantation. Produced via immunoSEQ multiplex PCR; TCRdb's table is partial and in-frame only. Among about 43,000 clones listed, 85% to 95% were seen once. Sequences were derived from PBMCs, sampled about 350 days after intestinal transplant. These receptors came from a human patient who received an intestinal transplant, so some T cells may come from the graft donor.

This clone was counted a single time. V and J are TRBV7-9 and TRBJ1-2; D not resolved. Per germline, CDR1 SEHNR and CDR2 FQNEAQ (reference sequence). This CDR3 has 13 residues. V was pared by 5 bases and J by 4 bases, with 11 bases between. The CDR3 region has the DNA TGTGCCAGCAGCCACGACACCGCCTATGGCTACACCTTC. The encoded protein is CASSHDTAYGYTF.

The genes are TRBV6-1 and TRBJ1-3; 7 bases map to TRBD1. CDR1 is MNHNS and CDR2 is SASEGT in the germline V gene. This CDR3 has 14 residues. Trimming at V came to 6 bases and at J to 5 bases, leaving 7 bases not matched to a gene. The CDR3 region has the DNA TGTGCCAGCAGACCAGTGGGACAGAGAAACACCATATATTTT. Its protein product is CASRPVGQRNTIYF.

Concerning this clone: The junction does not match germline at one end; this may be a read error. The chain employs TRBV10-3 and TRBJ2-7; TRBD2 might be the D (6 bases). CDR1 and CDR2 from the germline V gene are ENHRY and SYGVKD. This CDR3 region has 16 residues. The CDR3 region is CAISVRIGGPSYEQYF. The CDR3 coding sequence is TGTGCCATCAGTGTGAGGATCGGGGGACCTTCCTATGAGCAGTACTTC.

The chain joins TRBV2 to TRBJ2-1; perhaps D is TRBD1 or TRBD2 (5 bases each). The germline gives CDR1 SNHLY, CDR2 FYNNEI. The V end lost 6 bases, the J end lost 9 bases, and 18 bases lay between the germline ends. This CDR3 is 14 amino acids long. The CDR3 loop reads CASRSGLTVGEQFF. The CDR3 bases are TGTGCCAGCAGGTCGGGGCTGACGGTCGGTGAGCAGTTCTTC.

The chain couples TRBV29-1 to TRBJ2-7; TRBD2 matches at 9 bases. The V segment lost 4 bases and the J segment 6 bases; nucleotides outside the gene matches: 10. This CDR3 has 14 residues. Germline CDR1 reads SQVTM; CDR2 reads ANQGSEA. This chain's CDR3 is CSVGYLLAGVEQYF. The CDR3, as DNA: TGCAGCGTTGGGTACCTTTTAGCGGGAGTCGAGCAGTACTTC.

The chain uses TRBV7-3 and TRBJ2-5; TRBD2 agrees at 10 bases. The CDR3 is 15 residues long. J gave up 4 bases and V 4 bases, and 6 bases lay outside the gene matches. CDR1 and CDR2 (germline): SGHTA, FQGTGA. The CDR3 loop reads CASSYTSGKGETQYF. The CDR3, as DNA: TGTGCCAGCAGCTATACTAGCGGGAAGGGAGAGACCCAGTACTTC.

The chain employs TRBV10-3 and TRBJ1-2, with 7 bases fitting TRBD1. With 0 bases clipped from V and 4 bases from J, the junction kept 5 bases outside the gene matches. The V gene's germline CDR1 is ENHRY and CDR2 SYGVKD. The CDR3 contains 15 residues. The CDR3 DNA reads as TGTGCCATCAGTGAGTCCAGACAGGGCGGCTATGGCTACACCTTC. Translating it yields CAISESRQGGYGYTF.

The CDR3 region is CASSFADRNYYGYTF. CDR3 DNA: TGTGCCAGCAGTTTCGCGGACCGGAATTACTATGGCTACACCTTC. This chain links TRBV28 with TRBJ1-2; D is unclear. The CDR3 runs 15 residues. Germline V gives CDR1 MDHEN, CDR2 SYDVKM. V lost 3 bases to trimming and J lost 3 bases, with 14 bases between them.

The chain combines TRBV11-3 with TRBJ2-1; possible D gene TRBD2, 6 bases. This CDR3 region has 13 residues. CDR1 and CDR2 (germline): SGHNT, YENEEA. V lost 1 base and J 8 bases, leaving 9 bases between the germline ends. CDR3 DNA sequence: TGTGCCAGCAGCTTAGCTCCGGGGGATGAGCAGTTCTTC. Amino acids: CASSLAPGDEQFF.

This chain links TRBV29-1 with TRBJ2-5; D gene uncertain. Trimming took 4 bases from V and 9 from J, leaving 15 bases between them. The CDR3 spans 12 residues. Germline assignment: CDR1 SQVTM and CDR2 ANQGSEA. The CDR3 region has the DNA TGCAGCGTTGTTTCTAGTGTTTGGGCCCAGTACTTC. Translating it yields CSVVSSVWAQYF.

The CDR3 DNA reads TGTGCCAGCAGACAAAATAATTCACCCCTCCACTTT. Protein product: CASRQNNSPLHF. V usage is TRBV28 and J usage is TRBJ1-6; D gene unclear. The V and J ends lost 6 bases and 5 bases respectively, with 5 bases between them. The CDR3 loop spans 12 amino acids. CDR1 and CDR2 (germline): MDHEN, SYDVKM.

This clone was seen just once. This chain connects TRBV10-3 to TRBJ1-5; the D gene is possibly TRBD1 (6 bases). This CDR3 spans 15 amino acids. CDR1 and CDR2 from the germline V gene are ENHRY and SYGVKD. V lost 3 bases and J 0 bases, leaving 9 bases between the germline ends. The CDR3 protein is CAISERGGSNQPQHF. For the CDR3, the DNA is TGTGCCATCAGTGAAAGGGGGGGTAGCAATCAGCCCCAGCATTTT.

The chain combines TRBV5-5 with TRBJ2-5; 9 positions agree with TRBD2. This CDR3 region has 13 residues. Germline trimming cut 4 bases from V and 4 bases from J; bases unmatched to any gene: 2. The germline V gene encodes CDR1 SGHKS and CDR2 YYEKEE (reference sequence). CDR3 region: CASSPLAGETQYF. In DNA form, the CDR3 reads TGTGCCAGCAGCCCACTAGCGGGAGAGACCCAGTACTTC.

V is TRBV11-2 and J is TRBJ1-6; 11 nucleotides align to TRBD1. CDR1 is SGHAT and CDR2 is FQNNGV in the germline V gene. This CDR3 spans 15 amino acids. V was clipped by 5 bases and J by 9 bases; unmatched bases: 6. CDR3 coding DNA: TGTGCCAGCAGCCTGACGGGACAGGGGGTTTCACCCCTCCACTTT. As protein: CASSLTGQGVSPLHF.

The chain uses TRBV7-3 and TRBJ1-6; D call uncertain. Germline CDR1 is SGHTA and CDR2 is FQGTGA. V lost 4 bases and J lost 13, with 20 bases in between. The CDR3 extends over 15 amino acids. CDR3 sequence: CASSSTPEPSAPLHF. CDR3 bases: TGTGCCAGCAGCTCCACCCCAGAGCCGTCCGCGCCCCTCCACTTT.

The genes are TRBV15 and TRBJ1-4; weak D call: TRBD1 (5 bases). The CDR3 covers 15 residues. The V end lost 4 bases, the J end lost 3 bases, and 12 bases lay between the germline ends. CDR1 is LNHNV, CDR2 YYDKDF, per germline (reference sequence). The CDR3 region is CATSTRQRPNEKLFF. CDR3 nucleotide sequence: TGTGCCACCAGCACACGACAGAGACCTAATGAAAAACTGTTTTTT.

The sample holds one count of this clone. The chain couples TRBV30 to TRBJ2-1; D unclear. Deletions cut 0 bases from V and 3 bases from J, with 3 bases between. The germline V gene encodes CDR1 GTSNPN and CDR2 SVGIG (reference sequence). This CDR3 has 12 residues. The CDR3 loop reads CAWSVLYNEQFF. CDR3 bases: TGTGCCTGGAGTGTACTCTACAATGAGCAGTTCTTC. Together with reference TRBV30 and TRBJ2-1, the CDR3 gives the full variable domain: SQTIHQWPATLVQPVGSPLSLECTVEGTSNPNLYWYRQAAGRGLQLLFYSVGIGQISSEVPQNLSASRPQDRQFILSSKKLLLSDSGFYLCAWSVLYNEQFFGPGTRLTVL.

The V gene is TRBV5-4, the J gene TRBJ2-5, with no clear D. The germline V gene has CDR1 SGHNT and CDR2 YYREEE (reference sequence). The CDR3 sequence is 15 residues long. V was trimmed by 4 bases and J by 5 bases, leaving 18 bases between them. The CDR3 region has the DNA TGTGCCAGCAGCCCGAGGACGGCGTATGGGGAGACCCAGTACTTC. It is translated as CASSPRTAYGETQYF.

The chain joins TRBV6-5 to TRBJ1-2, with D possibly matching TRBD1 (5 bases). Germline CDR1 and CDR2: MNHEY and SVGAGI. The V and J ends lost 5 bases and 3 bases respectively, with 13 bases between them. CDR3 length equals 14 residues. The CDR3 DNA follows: TGTGCCAGCAGTAAACGGGACGCCTACTATGGCTACACCTTC. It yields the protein CASSKRDAYYGYTF.

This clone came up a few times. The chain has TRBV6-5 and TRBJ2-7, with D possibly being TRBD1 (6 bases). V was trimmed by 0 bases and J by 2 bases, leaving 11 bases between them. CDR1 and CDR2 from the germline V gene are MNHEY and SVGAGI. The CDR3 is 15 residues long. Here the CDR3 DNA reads TGTGCCAGCAGTTACTCGGAGACAGGTCCCTACGAGCAGTACTTC. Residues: CASSYSETGPYEQYF.

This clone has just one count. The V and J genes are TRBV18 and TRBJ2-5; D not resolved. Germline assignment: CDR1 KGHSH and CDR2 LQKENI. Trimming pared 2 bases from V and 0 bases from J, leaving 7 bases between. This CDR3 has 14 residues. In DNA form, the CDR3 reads TGTGCCAGCTCACCATCAGAGAACCAAGAGACCCAGTACTTC. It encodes CASSPSENQETQYF.

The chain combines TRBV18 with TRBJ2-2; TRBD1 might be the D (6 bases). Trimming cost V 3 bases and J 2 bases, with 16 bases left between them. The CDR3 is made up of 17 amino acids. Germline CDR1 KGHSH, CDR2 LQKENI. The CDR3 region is CASSPYPSGVNTGELFF. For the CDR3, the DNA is TGTGCCAGCTCACCTTATCCCTCAGGGGTTAACACCGGGGAGCTGTTTTTT.

For the CDR3, the DNA is TGTGCCTGGAGTGTTTGGGACAGACAAGAGACCCAGTACTTC. It yields the protein CAWSVWDRQETQYF. The chain couples TRBV30 to TRBJ2-5, with 7 positions matching TRBD1. V gave up 0 bases and J gave up 2 bases; unmatched junction bases: 3. The V gene's germline CDR1 is GTSNPN and CDR2 SVGIG (reference sequence). CDR3 size: 14 residues. Full variable domain (outside the CDR3, taken from reference TRBV30 and TRBJ2-5): SQTIHQWPATLVQPVGSPLSLECTVEGTSNPNLYWYRQAAGRGLQLLFYSVGIGQISSEVPQNLSASRPQDRQFILSSKKLLLSDSGFYLCAWSVWDRQETQYFGPGTRLLVL.

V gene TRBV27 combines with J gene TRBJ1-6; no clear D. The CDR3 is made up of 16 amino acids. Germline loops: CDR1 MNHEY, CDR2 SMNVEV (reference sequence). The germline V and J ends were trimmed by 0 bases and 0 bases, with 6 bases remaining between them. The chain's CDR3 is CASSLSLDSYNSPLHF. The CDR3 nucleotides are TGTGCCAGCAGTTTATCTCTGGACTCCTATAATTCACCCCTCCACTTT.